This record covers a single T cell receptor (beta chain). The antigen is not known. A much larger clone is a single base away; this may be a read error. TCRdb recomputed calls from the reads with MiXCR, one row per CDR3 protein. Of about 920,000 distinct CDR3 sequences listed, 30% to 40% are singletons. The record originates from a study of T cell repertoires in cytomegalovirus infection. Trimming cost V 7 bases and J 8 bases; bases outside gene matches: 11. This CDR3 has 15 amino acids. Germline V CDR1 and CDR2: SEHNR, FQNEAQ (reference sequence). The J gene is TRBJ1-4, the V gene TRBV7-9, with 9 bases fitting TRBD1. This specimen consisted of cultured CD8+ T cells from PBMCs, obtained from culture after CMV antigen stimulation. The sequence was collected from a human donor in good health (CMV status not recorded). Some clones in this sample may be carry-over from other donors' samples. DNA of the CDR3: TGTGCCAGCAACATAACAGGGGGCGGCTGGGAAAAACTGTTTTTT. Its translation: CASNITGGGWEKLFF.